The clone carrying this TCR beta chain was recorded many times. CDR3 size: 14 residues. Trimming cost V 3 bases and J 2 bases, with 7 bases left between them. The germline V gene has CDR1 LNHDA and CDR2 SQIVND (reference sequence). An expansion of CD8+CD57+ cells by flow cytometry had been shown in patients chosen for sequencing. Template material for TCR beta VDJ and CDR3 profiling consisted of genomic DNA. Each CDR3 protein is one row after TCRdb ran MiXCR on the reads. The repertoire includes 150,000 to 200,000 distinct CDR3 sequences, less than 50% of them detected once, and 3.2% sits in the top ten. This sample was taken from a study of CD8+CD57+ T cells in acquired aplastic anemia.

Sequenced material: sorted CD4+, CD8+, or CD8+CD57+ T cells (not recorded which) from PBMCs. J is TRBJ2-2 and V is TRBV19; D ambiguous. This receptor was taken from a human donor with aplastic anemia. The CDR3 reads CASSIPLNTGELFF. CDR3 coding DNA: TGTGCCAGTAGTATCCCCTTAAACACCGGGGAGCTGTTTTTT.